The 4 T cell receptor beta chains in this list originate from one sample, sequenced in a study of shared clonotypes between healthy human individuals. Only in-frame clones appear in the TCRdb table, and some are missing; sequencing was by immunoSEQ multiplex PCR. The sample consists of roughly 500,000 clones, around 78% of them appearing once. The source material was PBMCs. The receptors shown here come from a woman in her 40s in good health. Some clones in this sample may be carry-over from other donors' samples.

DNA for the CDR3: TGTGCCAGCGGGAGAATGGGTCAGCCCCAGCATTTT. This translates into CASGRMGQPQHF. The chain employs TRBV28 and TRBJ1-5; D remains ambiguous. V lost 8 bases and J lost 6, with 11 bases in between. The CDR3 has 12 residues. Germline V CDR1 and CDR2: MDHEN, SYDVKM.

V is TRBV30 and J is TRBJ1-5; weak D call: TRBD1 (6 bases). The ends were cut back, 2 bases at V and 3 bases at J, with 20 bases in the middle. This CDR3 region has 17 residues. Germline CDR1 is GTSNPN and CDR2 is SVGIG (reference sequence). The CDR3 region has the DNA TGTGCCTGGAGTCCAACTCGCCGGACAGCGATCAATCAGCCCCAGCATTTT. It encodes CAWSPTRRTAINQPQHF.

This clone was counted once. This rearrangement joins TRBV4-2 to TRBJ2-1; 13 nucleotides line up with TRBD2. This CDR3 is built from 14 residues. The trim removed 4 bases at V and 9 bases at J, leaving 3 bases unmatched. Germline V gene sequence: CDR1 LGHNA, CDR2 YNFKEQ. CDR3 region: CASSPGLAGFEQFF. The CDR3 nucleotides are TGTGCCAGCAGCCCGGGACTAGCGGGATTTGAGCAGTTCTTC.

Many counts were recorded for this clone. The chain combines TRBV7-9 with TRBJ2-6; D is unclear. Looked up from germline, CDR1 is SEHNR and CDR2 is FQNEAQ (reference sequence). CDR3 length equals 15 residues. Between the trimmed V and J ends, which lost 7 bases and 0 bases, there was a span of 10 bases. The DNA for the CDR3 is TGTGCCAGCATCAAGATCGCCTCTGGGGCCAACGTCCTGACTTTC. Residues: CASIKIASGANVLTF.